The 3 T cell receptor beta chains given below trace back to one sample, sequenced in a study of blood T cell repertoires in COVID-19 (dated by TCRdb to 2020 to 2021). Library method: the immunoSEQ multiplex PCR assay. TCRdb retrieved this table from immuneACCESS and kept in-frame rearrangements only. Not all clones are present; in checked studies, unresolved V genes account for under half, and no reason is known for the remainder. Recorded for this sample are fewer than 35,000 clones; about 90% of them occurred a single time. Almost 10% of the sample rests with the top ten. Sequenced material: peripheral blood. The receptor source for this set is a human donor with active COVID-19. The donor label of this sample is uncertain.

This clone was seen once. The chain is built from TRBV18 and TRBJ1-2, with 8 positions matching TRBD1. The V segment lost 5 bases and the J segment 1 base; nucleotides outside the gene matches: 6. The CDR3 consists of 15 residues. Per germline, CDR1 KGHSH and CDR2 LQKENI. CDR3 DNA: TGTGCCAGCTCAGCCGTGACAGGGGTTAACTATGGCTACACCTTC. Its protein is CASSAVTGVNYGYTF. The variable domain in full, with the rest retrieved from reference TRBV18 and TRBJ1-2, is NAGVMQNPRHLVRRRGQEARLRCSPMKGHSHVYWYRQLPEEGLKFMVYLQKENIIDESGMPKERFSAEFPKEGPSILRIQQVVRGDSAAYFCASSAVTGVNYGYTFGSGTRLTVV.

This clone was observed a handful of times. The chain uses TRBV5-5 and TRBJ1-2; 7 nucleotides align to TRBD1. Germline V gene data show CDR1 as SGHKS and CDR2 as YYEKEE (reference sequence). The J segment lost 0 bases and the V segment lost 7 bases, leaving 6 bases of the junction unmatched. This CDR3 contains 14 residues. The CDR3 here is CASARDRANYGYTF. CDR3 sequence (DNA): TGTGCCAGCGCCCGGGACAGAGCTAACTATGGCTACACCTTC.

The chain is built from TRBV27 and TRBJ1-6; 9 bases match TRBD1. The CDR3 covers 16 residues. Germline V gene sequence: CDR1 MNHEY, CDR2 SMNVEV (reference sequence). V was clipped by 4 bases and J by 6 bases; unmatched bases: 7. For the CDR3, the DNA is TGTGCCAGCAGTTCGTCCCGGGACAGGGTTAATTCACCCCTCCACTTT. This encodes CASSSSRDRVNSPLHF.